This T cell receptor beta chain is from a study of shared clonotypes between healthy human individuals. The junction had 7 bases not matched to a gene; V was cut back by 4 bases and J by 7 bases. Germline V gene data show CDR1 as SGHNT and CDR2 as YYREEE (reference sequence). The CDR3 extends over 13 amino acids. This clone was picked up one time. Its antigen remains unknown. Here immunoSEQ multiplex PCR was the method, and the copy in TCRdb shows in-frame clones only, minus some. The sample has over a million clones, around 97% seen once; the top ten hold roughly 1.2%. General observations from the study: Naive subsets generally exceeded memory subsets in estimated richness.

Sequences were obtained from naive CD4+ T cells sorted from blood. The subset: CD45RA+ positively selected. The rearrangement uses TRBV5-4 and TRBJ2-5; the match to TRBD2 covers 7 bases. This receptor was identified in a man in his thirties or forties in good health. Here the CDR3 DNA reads TGTGCCAGCAGCCCCCCTAGCGGAGGGACCCAGTACTTC. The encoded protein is CASSPPSGGTQYF.